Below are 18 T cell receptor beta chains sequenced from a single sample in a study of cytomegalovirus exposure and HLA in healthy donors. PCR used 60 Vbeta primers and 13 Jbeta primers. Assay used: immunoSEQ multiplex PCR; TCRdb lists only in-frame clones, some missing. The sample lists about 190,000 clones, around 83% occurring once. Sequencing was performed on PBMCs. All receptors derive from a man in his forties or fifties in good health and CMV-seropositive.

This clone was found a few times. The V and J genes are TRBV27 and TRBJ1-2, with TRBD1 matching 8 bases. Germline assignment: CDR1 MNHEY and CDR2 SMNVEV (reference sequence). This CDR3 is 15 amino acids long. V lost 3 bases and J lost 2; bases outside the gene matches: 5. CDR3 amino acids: CASSFLGQGNYGYTF. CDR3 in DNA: TGTGCCAGCAGTTTCCTCGGACAGGGAAACTATGGCTACACCTTC.

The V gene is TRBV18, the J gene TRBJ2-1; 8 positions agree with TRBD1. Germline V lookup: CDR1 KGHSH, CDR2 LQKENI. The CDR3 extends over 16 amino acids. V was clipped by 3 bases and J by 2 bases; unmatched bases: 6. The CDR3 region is CASSPSGTGAYNEQFF. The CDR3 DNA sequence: TGTGCCAGCTCACCGTCCGGGACAGGCGCCTACAATGAGCAGTTCTTC.

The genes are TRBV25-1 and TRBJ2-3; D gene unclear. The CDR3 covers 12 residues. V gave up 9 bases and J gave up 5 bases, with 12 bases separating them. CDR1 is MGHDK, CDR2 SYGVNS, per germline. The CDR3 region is CASRRLLDTQYF. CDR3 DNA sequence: TGTGCCAGTCGACGACTGCTAGATACGCAGTATTTT.

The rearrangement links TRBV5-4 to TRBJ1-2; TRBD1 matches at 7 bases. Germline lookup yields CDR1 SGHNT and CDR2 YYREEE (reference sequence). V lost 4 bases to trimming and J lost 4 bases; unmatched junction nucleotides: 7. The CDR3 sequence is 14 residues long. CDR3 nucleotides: TGTGCCAGCAGCAGGGGGACAGACGGCTATGGCTACACCTTC. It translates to CASSRGTDGYGYTF.

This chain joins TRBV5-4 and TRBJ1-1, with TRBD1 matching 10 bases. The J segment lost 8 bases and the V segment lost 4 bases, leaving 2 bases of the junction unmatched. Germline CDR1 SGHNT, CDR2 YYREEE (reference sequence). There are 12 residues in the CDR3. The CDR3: CASSGTGVEAFF. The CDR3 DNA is TGTGCCAGCAGCGGGACAGGGGTGGAAGCTTTCTTT.

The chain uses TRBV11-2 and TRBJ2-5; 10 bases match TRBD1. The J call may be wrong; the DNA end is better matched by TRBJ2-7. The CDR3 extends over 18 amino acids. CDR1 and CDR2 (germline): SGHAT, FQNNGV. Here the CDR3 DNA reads TGTGCCAGCAGCCCAGTGTCCCGGGACAGGGGTAGCCTCTACGAGCAGTACTTC. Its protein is CASSPVSRDRGSLYEQYF.

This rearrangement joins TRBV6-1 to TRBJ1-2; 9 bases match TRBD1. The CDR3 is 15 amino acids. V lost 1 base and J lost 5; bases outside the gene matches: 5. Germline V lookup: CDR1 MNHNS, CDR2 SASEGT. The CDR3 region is CASSEVGGQGYGYTF. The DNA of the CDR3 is TGTGCCAGCAGTGAAGTCGGAGGACAGGGGTATGGCTACACCTTC.

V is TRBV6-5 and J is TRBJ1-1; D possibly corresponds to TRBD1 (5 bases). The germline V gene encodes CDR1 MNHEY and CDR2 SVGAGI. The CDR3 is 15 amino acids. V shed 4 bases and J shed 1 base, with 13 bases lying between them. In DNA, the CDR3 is TGTGCCAGCAGTTCGGACCAAGACAGGAACACTGAAGCTTTCTTT. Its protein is CASSSDQDRNTEAFF.

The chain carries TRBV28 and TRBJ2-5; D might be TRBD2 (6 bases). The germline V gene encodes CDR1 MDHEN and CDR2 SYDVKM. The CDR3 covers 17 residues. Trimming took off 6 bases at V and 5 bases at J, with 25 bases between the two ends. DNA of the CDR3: TGTGCCAGCAGCCCACCGGAGGGAGGCCGACTAGGGGAGACCCAGTACTTC. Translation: CASSPPEGGRLGETQYF.

In DNA form, the CDR3 reads TGTGCCAGCAGTGGGGGCGGTCTAGCGCCGTACTTAAGCAATGAGCAGTTCTTC. Amino acids: CASSGGGLAPYLSNEQFF. The V and J genes are TRBV2 and TRBJ2-1; maybe TRBD2 (6 bases). This CDR3 has 18 residues. Trimming removed 4 bases at V and 6 bases at J, with 25 bases between. CDR1 and CDR2 (germline): SNHLY, FYNNEI.

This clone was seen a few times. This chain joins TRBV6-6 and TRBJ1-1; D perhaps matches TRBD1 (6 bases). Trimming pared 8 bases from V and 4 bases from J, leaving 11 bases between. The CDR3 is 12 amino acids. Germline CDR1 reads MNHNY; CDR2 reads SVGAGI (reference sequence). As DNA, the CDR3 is TGTGCCAGCTTTACAGGGAGCACTGAAGCTTTCTTT. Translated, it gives CASFTGSTEAFF.

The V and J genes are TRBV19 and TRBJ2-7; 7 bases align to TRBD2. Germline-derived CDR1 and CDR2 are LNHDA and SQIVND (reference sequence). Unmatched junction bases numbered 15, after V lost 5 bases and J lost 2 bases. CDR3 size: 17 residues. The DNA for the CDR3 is TGTGCCAGTAGTCCCGACTATAGGCGGGAGAGTCCCTACGAGCAGTACTTC. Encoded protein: CASSPDYRRESPYEQYF.

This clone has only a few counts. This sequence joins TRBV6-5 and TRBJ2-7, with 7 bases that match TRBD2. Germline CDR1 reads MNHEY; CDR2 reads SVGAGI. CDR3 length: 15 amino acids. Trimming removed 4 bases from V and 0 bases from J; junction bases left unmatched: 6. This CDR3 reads CASSFQGGSSYEQYF. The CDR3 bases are TGTGCCAGCAGTTTCCAGGGAGGGAGCTCCTACGAGCAGTACTTC.

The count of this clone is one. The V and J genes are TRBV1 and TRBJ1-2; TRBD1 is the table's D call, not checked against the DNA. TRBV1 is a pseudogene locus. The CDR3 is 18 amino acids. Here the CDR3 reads CTSSPRQAPPSANYGYTF. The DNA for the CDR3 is TGCACCAGCAGCCCCCGACAGGCGCCTCCCTCCGCTAACTATGGCTACACCTTC.

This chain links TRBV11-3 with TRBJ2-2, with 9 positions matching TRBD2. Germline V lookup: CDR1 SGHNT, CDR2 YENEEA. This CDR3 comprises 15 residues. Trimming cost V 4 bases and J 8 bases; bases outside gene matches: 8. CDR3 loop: CASSSRGLASGELFF. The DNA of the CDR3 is TGTGCCAGCAGCTCCAGGGGACTAGCTTCTGGGGAGCTGTTTTTT.

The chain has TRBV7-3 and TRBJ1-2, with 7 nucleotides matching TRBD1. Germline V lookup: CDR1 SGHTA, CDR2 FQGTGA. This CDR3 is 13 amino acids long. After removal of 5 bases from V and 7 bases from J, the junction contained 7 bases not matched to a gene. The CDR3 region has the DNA TGTGCCAGCAGCGCATCGGCAGGGGGTGGCTACACCTTC. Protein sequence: CASSASAGGGYTF.

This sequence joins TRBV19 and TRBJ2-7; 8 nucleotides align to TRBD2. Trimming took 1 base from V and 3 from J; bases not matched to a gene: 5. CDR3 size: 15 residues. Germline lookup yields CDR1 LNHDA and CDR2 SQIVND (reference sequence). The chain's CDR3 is CASSIGVAGFYEQYF. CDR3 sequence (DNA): TGTGCCAGTAGTATAGGAGTAGCGGGATTCTACGAGCAGTACTTC. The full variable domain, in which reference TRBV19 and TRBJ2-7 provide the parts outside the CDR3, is DGGITQSPKYLFRKEGQNVTLSCEQNLNHDAMYWYRQDPGQGLRLIYYSQIVNDFQKGDIAEGYSVSREKKESFPLTVTSAQKNPTAFYLCASSIGVAGFYEQYFGPGTRLTVT.

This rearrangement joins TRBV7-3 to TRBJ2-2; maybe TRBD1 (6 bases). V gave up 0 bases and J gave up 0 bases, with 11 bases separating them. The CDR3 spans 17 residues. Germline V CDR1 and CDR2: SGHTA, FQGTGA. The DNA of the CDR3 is TGTGCCAGCAGCTTAACGGGGGCAGCCTCGAACACCGGGGAGCTGTTTTTT. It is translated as CASSLTGAASNTGELFF.